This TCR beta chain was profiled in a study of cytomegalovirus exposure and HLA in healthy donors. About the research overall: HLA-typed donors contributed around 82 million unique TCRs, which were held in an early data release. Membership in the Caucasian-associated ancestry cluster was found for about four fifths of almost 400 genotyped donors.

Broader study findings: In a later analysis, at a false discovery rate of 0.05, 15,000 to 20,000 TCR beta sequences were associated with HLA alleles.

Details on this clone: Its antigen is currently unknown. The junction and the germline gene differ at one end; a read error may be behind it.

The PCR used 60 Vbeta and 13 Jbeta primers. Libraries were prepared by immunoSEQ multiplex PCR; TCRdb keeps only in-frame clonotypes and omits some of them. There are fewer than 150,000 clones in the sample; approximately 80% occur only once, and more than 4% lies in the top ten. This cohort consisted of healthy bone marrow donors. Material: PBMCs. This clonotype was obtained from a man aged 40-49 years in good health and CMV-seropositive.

The CDR3 here is CASSWGLAGQETQYF. In DNA form, the CDR3 reads TGTGCTAGCAGCTGGGGACTAGCGGGGCAAGAGACCCAGTACTTC. The V and J genes are TRBV7-7 and TRBJ2-5, with TRBD2 matching 13 bases. CDR3 size: 15 residues. Germline values: CDR1 SSHAT, CDR2 FNYEAQ (reference sequence).